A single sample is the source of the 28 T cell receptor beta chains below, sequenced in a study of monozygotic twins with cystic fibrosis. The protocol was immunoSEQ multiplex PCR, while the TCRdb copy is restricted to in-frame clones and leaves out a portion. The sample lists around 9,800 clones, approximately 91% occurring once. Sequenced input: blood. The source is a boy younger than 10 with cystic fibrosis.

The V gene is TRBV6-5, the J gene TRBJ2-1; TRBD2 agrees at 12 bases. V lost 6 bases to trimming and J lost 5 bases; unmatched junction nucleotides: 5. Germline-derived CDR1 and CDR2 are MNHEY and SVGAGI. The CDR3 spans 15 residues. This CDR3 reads CASSLTSGGNNEQFF. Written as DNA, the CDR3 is TGTGCCAGCAGCCTGACTAGCGGGGGCAACAATGAGCAGTTCTTC.

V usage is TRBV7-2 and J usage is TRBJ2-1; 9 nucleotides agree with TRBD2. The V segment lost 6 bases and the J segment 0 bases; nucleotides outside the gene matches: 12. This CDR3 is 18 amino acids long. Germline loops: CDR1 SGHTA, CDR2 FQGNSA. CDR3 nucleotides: TGTGCCAGCAGGCCCCGGGCTAGCGGGGTTAGCTCCTACAATGAGCAGTTCTTC. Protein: CASRPRASGVSSYNEQFF.

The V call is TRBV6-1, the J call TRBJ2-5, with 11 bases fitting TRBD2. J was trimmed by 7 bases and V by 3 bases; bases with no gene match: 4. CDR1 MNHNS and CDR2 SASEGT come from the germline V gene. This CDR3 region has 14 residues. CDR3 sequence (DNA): TGTGCCAGCAGTGAGAGACTAGCGGGGTTGACCCAGTACTTC. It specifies CASSERLAGLTQYF.

The CDR3 protein is CASSLEAANQPQHF. The CDR3 bases are TGTGCCAGCAGCTTAGAGGCTGCGAATCAGCCCCAGCATTTT. The rearrangement links TRBV7-8 to TRBJ1-5; no reliable D call. V was shortened by 1 base and J by 4 bases, with 8 bases between the two germline ends. Germline-derived CDR1 and CDR2 are SGHVS and FQNEAQ. This CDR3 spans 14 amino acids. Filled out from reference TRBV7-8 and TRBJ1-5, the complete variable domain reads GAGVSQSPRYKVAKRGQDVALRCDPISGHVSLFWYQQALGQGPEFLTYFQNEAQLDKSGLPSDRFFAERPEGSVSTLKIQRTQQEDSAVYLCASSLEAANQPQHFGDGTRLSIL.

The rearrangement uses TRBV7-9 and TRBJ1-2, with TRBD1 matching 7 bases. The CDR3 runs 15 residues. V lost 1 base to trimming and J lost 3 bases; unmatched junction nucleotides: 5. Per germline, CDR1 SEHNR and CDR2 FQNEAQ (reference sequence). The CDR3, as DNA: TGTGCCAGCAGCTTAGGACAGGGCGGTGACTATGGCTACACCTTC. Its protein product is CASSLGQGGDYGYTF.

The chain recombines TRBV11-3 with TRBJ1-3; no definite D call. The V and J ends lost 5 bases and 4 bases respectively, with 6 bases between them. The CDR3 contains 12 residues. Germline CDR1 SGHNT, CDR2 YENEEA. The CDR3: CASSTRGNTIYF. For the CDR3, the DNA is TGTGCCAGCAGCACGCGGGGAAACACCATATATTTT.

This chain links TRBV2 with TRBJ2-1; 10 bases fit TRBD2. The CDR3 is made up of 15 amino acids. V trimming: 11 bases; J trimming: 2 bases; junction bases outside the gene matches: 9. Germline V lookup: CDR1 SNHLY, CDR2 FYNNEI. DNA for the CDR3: TGTGCCGCAGTCAGTAGCGGGGGGCCCTACAATGAGCAGTTCTTC. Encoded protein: CAAVSSGGPYNEQFF.

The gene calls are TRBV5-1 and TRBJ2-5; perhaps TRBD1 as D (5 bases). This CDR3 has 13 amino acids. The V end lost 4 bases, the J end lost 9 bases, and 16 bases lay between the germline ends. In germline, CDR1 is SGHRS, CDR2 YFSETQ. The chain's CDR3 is CASSPEQPRAQYF. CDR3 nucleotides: TGCGCCAGCAGCCCTGAACAACCCAGGGCCCAGTACTTC. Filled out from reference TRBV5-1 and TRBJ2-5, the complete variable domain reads KAGVTQTPRYLIKTRGQQVTLSCSPISGHRSVSWYQQTPGQGLQFLFEYFSETQRNKGNFPGRFSGRQFSNSRSEMNVSTLELGDSALYLCASSPEQPRAQYFGPGTRLLVL.

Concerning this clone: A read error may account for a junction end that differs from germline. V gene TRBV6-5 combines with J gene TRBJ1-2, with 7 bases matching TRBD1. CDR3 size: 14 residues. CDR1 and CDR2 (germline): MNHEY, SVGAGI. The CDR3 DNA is TGTGCCAGCACTCCGGGAACAGGGGACTATCGCTACACCTTC. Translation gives CASTPGTGDYRYTF.

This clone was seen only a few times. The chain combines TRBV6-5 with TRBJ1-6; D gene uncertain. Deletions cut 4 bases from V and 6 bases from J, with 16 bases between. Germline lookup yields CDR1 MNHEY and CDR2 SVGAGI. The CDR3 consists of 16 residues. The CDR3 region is CASSLNLGEGNSPLHF. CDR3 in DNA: TGTGCCAGCAGTTTGAACCTCGGGGAGGGTAATTCACCCCTCCACTTT.

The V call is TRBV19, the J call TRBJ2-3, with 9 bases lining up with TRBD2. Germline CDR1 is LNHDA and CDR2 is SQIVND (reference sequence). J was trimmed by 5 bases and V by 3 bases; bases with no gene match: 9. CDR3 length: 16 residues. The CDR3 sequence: CASSMSSGGIRDTQYF. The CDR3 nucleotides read TGTGCCAGTAGTATGTCGAGCGGGGGGATTAGAGATACGCAGTATTTT.

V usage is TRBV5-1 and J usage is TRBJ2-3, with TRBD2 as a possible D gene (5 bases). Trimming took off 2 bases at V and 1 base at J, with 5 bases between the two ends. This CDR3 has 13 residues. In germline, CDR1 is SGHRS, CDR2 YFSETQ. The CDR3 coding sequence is TGCGCCAGCAGCTTTAGCGGCACAGATACGCAGTATTTT. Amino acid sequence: CASSFSGTDTQYF.

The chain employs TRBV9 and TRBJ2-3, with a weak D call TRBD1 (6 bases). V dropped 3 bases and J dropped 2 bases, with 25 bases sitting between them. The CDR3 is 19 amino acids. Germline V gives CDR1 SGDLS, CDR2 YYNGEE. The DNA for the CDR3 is TGTGCCAGCAGCGCGTATCCCGAAATAAGGACAGATTCCACAGATACGCAGTATTTT. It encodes CASSAYPEIRTDSTDTQYF.

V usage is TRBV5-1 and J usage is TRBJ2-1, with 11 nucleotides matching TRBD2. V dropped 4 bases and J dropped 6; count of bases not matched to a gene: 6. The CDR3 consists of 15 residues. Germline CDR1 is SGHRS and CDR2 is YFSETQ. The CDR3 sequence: CASSEVLAGGNEQFF. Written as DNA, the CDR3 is TGCGCCAGCAGCGAAGTCCTAGCGGGGGGCAATGAGCAGTTCTTC.

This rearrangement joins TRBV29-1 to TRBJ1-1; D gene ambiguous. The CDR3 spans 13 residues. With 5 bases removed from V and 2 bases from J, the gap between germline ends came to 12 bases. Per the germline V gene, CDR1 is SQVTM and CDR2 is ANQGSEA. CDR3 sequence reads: CSVSETENTEAFF. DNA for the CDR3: TGCAGCGTTTCTGAGACGGAAAACACTGAAGCTTTCTTT. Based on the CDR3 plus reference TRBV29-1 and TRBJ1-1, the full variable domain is SAVISQKPSRDICQRGTSLTIQCQVDSQVTMMFWYRQQPGQSLTLIATANQGSEATYESGFVIDKFPISRPNLTFSTLTVSNMSPEDSSIYLCSVSETENTEAFFGQGTRLTVV.

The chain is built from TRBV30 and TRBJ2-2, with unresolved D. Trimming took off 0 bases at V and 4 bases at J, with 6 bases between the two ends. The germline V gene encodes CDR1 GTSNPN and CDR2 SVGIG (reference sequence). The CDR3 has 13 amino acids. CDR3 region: CAWSVASTGELFF. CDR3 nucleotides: TGTGCCTGGAGTGTGGCGAGCACCGGGGAGCTGTTTTTT.

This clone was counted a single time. The CDR3 nucleotides are TGTGCCTGCCTATCCGAAGGCAGGGGGTATTATGGCTACACCTTC. Its translation: CACLSEGRGYYGYTF. The rearrangement links TRBV30 to TRBJ1-2; 7 bases are shared with TRBD1. This CDR3 has 15 residues. V lost 6 bases and J lost 5; bases outside the gene matches: 15. Germline values: CDR1 GTSNPN, CDR2 SVGIG (reference sequence).

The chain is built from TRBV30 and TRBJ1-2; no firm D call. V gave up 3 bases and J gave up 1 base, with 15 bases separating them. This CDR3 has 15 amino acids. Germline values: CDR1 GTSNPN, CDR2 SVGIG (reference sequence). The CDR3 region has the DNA TGTGCCTGGAGAACATCACCCTCAAGTAACTATGGCTACACCTTC. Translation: CAWRTSPSSNYGYTF.

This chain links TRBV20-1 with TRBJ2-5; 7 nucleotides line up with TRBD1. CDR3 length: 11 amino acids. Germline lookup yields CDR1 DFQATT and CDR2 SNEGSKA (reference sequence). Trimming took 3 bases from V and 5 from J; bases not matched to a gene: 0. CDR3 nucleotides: TGCAGTGCTAGGGACAGGGAGACCCAGTACTTC. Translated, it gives CSARDRETQYF.

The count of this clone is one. The CDR3 DNA reads as TGTGCCAGCAGCTTGGTTGTCGGGTCCGGATACACAGATACGCAGTATTTT. This gives the protein CASSLVVGSGYTDTQYF. This chain links TRBV5-8 with TRBJ2-3; D not resolved. Trimming removed 0 bases from V and 2 bases from J, with 16 bases in between. The germline gives CDR1 SGHTS, CDR2 YDEGEE. This CDR3 has 17 amino acids.

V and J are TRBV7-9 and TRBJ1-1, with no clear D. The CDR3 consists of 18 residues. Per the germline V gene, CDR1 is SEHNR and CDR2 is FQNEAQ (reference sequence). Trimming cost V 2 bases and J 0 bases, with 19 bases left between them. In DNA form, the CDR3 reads TGTGCCAGCAGCTTAAAGATGGGATCCCCATTAATGAACACTGAAGCTTTCTTT. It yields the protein CASSLKMGSPLMNTEAFF.

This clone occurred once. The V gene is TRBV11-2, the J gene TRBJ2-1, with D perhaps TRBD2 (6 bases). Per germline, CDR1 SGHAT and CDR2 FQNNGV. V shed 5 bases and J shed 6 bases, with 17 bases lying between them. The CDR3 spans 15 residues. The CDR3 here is CASSVNQGLRNEQFF. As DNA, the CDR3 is TGTGCCAGCAGCGTTAACCAGGGACTCCGCAATGAGCAGTTCTTC.

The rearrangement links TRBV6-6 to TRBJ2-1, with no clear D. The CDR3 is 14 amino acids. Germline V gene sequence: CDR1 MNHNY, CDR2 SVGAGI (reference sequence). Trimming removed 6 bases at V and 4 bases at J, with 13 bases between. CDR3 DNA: TGTGCCAGCAGCCCCCATGTCAGTTACAATGAGCAGTTCTTC. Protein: CASSPHVSYNEQFF.

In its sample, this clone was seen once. The CDR3 is CASSQQRGTNEKLFF. CDR3 DNA sequence: TGTGCCAGCAGCCAACAAAGGGGCACTAATGAAAAACTGTTTTTT. The chain carries TRBV4-2 and TRBJ1-4, with D possibly being TRBD1 (5 bases). Germline lookup yields CDR1 LGHNA and CDR2 YNFKEQ. Trimming removed 2 bases at V and 2 bases at J, with 9 bases between. The CDR3 extends over 15 amino acids.

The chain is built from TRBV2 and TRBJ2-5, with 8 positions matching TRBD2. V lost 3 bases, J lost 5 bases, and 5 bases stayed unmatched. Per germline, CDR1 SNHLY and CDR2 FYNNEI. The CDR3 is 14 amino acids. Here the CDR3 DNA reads TGTGCCAGCAGTGAGCAGGGCGGGGGGGAGACCCAGTACTTC. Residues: CASSEQGGGETQYF.

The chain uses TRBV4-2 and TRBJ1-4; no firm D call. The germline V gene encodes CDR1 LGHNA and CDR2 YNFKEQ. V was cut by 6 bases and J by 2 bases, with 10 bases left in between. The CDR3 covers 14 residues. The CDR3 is CASSSTATNEKLFF. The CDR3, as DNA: TGTGCCAGCAGTTCGACGGCGACTAATGAAAAACTGTTTTTT.

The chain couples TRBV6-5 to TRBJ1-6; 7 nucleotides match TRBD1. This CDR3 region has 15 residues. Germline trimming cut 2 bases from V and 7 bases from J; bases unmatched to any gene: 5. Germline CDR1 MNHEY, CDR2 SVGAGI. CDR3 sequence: CASSYDRTGNSPLHF. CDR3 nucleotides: TGTGCCAGCAGTTACGATCGGACAGGAAATTCACCCCTCCACTTT.

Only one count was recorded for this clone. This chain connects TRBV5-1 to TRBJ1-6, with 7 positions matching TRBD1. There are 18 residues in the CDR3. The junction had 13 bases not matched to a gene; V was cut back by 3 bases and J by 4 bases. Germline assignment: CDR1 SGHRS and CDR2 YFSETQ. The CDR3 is CASSSGTAGAGYNSPLHF. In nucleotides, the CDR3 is TGCGCCAGCAGCTCAGGGACAGCAGGGGCGGGATATAATTCACCCCTCCACTTT.